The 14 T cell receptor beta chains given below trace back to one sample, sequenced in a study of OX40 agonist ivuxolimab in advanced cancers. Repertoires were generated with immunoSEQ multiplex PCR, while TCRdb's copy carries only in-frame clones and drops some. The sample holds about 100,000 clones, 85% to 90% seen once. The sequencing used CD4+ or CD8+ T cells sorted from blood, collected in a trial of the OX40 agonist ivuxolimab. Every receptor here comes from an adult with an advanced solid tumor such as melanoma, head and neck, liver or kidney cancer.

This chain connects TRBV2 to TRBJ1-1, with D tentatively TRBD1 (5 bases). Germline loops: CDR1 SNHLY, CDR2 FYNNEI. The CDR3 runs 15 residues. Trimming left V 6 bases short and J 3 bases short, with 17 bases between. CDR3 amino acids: CASRPIRVGHTEAFF. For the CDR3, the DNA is TGTGCCAGCAGACCCATCAGGGTGGGGCACACTGAAGCTTTCTTT.

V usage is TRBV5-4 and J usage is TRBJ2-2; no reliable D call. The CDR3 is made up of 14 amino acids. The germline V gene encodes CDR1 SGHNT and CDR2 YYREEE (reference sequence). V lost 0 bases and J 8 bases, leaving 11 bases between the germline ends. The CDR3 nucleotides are TGTGCCAGCAGCTTGGGCCCCCTGGGGGGGGAGCTGTTTTTT. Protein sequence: CASSLGPLGGELFF.

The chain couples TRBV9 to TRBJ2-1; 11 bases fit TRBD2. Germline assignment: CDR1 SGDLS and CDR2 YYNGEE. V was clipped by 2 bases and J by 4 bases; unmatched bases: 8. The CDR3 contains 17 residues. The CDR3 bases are TGTGCCAGCAGCGTCGCTTCAACTAGCGGGGGTTACAATGAGCAGTTCTTC. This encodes CASSVASTSGGYNEQFF.

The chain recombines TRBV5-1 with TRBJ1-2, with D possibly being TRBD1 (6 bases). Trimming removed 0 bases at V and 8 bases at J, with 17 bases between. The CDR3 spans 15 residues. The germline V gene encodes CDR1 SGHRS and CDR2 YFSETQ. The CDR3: CASSLEVLQGGGYTF. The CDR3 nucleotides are TGCGCCAGCAGCTTGGAAGTTTTACAGGGCGGAGGCTACACCTTC.

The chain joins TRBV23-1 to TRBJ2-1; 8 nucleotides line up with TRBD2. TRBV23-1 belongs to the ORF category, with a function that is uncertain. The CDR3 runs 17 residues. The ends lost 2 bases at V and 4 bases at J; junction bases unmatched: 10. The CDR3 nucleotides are TGCGCCAGCAGTCAAATACAGCGGGGGCGAGGTTACAATGAGCAGTTCTTC. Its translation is CASSQIQRGRGYNEQFF.

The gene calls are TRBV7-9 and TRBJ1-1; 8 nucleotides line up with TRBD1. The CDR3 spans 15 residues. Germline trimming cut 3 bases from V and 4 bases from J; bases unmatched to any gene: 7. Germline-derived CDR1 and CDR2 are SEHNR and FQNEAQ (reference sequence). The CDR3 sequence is CASSLLSTGGTEAFF. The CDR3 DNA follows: TGTGCCAGCAGCTTGCTTTCCACAGGGGGCACTGAAGCTTTCTTT.

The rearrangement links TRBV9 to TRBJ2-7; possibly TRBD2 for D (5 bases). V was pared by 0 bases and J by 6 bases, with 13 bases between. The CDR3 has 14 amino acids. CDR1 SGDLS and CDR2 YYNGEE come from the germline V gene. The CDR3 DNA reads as TGTGCCAGCAGCGTAGTGCCCTTAGGAGGCGAGCAGTACTTC. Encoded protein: CASSVVPLGGEQYF.

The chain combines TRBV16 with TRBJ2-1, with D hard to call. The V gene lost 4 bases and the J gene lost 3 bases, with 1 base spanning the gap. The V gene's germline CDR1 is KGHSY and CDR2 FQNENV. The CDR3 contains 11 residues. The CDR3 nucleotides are TGTGCCAGCAGCCGCTACAATGAGCAGTTCTTC. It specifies CASSRYNEQFF.

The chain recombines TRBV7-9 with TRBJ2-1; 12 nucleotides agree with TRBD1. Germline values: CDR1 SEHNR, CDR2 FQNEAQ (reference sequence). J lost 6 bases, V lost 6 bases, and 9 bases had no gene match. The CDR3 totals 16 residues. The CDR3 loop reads CASSHTGGQGANEQFF. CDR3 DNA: TGTGCCAGCAGTCACACCGGGGGACAGGGGGCCAATGAGCAGTTCTTC. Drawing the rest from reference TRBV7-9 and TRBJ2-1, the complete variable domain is DTGVSQNPRHKITKRGQNVTFRCDPISEHNRLYWYRQTLGQGPEFLTYFQNEAQLEKSRLLSDRFSAERPKGSFSTLEIQRTEQGDSAMYLCASSHTGGQGANEQFFGPGTRLTVL.

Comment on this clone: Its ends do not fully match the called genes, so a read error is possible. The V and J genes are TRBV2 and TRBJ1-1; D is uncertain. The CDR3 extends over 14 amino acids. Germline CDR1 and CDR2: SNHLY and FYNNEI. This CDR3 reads CAGSASNRKTEAFF. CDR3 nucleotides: TGTGCCGGCAGTGCTTCCAATCGGAAAACTGAAGCTTTCTTT.

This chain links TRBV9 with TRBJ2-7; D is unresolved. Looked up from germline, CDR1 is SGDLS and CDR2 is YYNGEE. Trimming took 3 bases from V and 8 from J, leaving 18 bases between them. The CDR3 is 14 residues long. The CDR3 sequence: CASSASQAVSKQYF. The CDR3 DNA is TGTGCCAGCAGCGCCTCCCAAGCTGTGTCTAAGCAGTACTTC.

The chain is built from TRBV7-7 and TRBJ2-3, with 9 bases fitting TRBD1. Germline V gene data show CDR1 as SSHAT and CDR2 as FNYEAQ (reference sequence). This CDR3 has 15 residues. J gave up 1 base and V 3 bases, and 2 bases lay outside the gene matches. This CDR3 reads CASSLGTGRTDTQYF. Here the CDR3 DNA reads TGTGCCAGCAGCTTGGGGACAGGGCGCACAGATACGCAGTATTTT.

The CDR3 loop is CASSYRVGGYTF. The CDR3 bases are TGTGCCAGCAGTTACAGGGTTGGTGGCTACACCTTC. V and J are TRBV25-1 and TRBJ1-2; possible D gene TRBD1, 6 bases. V was clipped by 5 bases and J by 7 bases, with 11 bases between them. The CDR3 runs to 12 residues. CDR1 and CDR2 (germline): MGHDK, SYGVNS.

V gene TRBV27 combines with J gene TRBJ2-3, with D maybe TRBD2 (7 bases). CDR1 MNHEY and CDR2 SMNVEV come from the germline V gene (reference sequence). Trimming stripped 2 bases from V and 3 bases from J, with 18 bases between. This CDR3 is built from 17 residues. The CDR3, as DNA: TGTGCCAGCAGTTTAGGGCGGGGGCCGAGTGGAACAGATACGCAGTATTTT. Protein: CASSLGRGPSGTDTQYF.